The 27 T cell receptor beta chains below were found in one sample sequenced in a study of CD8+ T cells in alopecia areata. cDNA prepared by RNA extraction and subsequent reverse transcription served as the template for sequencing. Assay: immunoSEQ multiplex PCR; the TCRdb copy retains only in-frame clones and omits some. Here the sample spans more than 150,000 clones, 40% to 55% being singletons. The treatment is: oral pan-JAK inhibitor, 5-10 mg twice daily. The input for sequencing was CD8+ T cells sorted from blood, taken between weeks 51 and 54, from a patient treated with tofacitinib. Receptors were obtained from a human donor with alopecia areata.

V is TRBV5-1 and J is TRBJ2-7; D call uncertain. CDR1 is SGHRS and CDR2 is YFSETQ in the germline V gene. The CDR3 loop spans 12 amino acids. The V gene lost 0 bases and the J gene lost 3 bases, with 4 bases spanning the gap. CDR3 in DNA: TGCGCCAGCAGCTTGGATCACTACGAGCAGTACTTC. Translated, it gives CASSLDHYEQYF.

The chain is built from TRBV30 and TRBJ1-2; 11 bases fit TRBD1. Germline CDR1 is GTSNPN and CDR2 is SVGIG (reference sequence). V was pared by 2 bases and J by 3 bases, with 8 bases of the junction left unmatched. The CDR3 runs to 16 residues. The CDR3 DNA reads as TGTGCCTGGAGTCCCGGGACAGGGGGTTTTGACTATGGCTACACCTTC. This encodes CAWSPGTGGFDYGYTF.

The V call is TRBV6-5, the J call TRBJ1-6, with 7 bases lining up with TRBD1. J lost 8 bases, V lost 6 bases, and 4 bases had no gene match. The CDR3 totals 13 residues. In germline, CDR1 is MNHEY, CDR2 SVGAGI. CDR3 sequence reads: CASRRQGYSPLHF. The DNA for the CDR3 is TGTGCCAGCAGGAGACAGGGTTATTCACCCCTCCACTTT.

CDR3 region: CASSVGGVGYEQYF. The CDR3 coding sequence is TGTGCCAGCAGCGTAGGAGGGGTGGGCTACGAGCAGTACTTC. The chain links TRBV9 to TRBJ2-7; D might be TRBD1 or TRBD2, each matching 5 bases. Trimming took 0 bases from V and 3 from J, leaving 10 bases between them. The germline V gene encodes CDR1 SGDLS and CDR2 YYNGEE. The CDR3 length is 14 residues.

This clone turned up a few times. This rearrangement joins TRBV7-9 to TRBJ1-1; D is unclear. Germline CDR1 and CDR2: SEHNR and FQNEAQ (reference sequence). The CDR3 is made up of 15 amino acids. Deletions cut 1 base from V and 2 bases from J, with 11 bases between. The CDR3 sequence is CASSLGVAANTEAFF. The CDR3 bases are TGTGCCAGCAGCTTAGGGGTGGCTGCTAACACTGAAGCTTTCTTT. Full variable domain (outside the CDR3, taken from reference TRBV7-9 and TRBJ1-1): DTGVSQNPRHKITKRGQNVTFRCDPISEHNRLYWYRQTLGQGPEFLTYFQNEAQLEKSRLLSDRFSAERPKGSFSTLEIQRTEQGDSAMYLCASSLGVAANTEAFFGQGTRLTVV.

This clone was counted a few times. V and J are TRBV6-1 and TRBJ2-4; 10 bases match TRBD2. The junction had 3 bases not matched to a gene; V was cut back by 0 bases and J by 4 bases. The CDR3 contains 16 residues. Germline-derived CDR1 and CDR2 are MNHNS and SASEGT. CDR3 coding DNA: TGTGCCAGCAGTGAAGCAGCGGGGGGGTTTAAAAACATTCAGTACTTC. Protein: CASSEAAGGFKNIQYF.

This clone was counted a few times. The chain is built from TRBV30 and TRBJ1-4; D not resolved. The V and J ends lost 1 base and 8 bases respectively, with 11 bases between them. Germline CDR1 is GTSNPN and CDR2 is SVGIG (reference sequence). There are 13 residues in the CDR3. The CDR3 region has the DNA TGTGCCTGGAGTGCGGCAGTCAGCGAAAAACTGTTTTTT. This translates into CAWSAAVSEKLFF.

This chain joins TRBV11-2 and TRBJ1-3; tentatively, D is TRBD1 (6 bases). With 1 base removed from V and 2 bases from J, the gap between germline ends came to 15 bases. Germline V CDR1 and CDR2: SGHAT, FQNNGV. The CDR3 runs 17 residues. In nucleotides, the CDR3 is TGTGCCAGCAGCTTAGTGGGGGCCCTCTCCACTGGAAACACCATATATTTT. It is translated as CASSLVGALSTGNTIYF.

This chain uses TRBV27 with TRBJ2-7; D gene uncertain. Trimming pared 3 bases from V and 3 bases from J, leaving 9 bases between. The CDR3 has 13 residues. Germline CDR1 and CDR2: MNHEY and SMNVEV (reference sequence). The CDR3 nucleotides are TGTGCCAGCAGTTTTTCCAGATTCTACGAGCAGTACTTC. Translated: CASSFSRFYEQYF.

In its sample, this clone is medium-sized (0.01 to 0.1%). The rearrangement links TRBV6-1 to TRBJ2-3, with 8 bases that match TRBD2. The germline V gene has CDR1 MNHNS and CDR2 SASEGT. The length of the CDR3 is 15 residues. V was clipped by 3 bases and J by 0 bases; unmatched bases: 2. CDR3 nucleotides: TGTGCCAGCAGTGAGGTAGCGGGAAGCACAGATACGCAGTATTTT. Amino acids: CASSEVAGSTDTQYF.

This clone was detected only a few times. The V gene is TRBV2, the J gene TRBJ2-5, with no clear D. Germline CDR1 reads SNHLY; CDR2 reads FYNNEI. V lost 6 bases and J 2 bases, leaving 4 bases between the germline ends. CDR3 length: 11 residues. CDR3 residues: CASREQETQYF. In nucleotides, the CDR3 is TGTGCCAGCAGGGAACAAGAGACCCAGTACTTC.

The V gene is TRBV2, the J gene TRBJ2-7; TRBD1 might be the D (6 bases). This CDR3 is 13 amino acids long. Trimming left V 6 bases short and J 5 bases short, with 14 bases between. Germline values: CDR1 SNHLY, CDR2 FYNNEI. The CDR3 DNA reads TGTGCCAGCAGGTTAACAGGGCGCGACGAGCAGTACTTC. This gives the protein CASRLTGRDEQYF.

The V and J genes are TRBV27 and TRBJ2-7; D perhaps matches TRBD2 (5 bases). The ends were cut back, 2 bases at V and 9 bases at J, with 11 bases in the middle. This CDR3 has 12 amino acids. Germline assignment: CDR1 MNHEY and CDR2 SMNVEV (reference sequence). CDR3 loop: CASSLRGYRQYF. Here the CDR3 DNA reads TGTGCCAGCAGTTTACGGGGTTATCGGCAGTACTTC.

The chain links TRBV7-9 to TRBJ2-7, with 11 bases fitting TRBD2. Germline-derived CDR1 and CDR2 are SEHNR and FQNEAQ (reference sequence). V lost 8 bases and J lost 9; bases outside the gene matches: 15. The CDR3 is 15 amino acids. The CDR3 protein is CASSRGSSGGSGQYF. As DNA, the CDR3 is TGTGCCAGCTCACGCGGCTCTAGCGGGGGGTCAGGGCAGTACTTC.

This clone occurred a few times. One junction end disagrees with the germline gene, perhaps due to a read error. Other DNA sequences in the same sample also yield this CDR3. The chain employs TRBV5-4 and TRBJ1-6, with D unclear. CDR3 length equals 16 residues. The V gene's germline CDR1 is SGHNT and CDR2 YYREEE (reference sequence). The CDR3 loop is CASSHRRTAGNSPLHF. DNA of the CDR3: TGCGCCAGCAGCCACCGGCGCACAGCAGGAAATTCACCCCTCCACTTT.

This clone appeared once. The CDR3 here is CASKGLSYGYTF. Written as DNA, the CDR3 is TGTGCCAGCAAGGGATTGAGCTATGGCTACACCTTC. The chain has TRBV5-4 and TRBJ1-2; no reliable D call. Between the trimmed V and J ends, which lost 6 bases and 4 bases, there was a span of 10 bases. The CDR3 has 12 residues. Germline lookup yields CDR1 SGHNT and CDR2 YYREEE (reference sequence).

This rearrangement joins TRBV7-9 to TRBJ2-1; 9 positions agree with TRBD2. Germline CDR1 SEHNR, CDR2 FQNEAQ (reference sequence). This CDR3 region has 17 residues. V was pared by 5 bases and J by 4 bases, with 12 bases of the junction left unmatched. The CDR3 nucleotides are TGTGCCAGCAGCCCACCCCACGGACTAGCGAAATACAATGAGCAGTTCTTC. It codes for CASSPPHGLAKYNEQFF. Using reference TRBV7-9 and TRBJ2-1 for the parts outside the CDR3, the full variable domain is DTGVSQNPRHKITKRGQNVTFRCDPISEHNRLYWYRQTLGQGPEFLTYFQNEAQLEKSRLLSDRFSAERPKGSFSTLEIQRTEQGDSAMYLCASSPPHGLAKYNEQFFGPGTRLTVL.

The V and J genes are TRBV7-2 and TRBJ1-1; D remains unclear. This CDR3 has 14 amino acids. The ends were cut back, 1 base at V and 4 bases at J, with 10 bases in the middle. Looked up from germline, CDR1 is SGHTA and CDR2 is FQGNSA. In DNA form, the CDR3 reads TGTGCCAGCAGCTTAGACGAGGATTTCACTGAAGCTTTCTTT. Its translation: CASSLDEDFTEAFF.

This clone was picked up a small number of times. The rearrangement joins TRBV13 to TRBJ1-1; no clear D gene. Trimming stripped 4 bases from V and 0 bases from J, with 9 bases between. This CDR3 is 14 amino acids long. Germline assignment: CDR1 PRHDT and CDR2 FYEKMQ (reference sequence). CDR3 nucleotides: TGTGCCAGCAGCTCTAACGACTTGAACACTGAAGCTTTCTTT. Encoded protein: CASSSNDLNTEAFF.

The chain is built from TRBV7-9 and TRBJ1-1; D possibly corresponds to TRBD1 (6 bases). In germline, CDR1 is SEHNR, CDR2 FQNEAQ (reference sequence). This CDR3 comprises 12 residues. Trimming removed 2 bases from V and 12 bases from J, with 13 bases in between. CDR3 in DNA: TGTGCCAGCAGCTTATATACAGGGACGACTTTCTTT. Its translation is CASSLYTGTTFF.

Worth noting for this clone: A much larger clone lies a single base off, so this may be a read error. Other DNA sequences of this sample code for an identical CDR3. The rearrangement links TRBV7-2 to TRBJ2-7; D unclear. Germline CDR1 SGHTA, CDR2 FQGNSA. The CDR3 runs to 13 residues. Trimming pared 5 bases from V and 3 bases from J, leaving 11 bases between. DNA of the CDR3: TGTGCCAGCAGCCCTGGGCCAAACTACGAGCAGTACTTC. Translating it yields CASSPGPNYEQYF.

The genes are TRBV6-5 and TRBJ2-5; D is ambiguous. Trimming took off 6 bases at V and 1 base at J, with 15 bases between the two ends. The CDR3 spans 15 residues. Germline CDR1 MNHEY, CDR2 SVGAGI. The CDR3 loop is CASSYTPVGQETQYF. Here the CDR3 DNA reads TGTGCCAGCAGCTACACCCCGGTAGGCCAAGAGACCCAGTACTTC.

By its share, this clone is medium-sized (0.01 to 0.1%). The CDR3 DNA follows: TGTGCCATCAGTGACGGGCTAGCGGGGGGGGACAATGAGCAGTTCTTC. Amino acids: CAISDGLAGGDNEQFF. The chain joins TRBV10-3 to TRBJ2-1, with TRBD2 matching 12 bases. The CDR3 is 16 amino acids. The germline V gene encodes CDR1 ENHRY and CDR2 SYGVKD. V lost 3 bases, J lost 5 bases, and 5 bases stayed unmatched.

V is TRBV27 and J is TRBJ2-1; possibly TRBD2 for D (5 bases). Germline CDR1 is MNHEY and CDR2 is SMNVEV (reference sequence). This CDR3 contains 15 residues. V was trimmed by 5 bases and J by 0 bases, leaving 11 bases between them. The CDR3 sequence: CASSMGTSSYNEQFF. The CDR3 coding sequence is TGTGCCAGCAGTATGGGAACTAGCTCCTACAATGAGCAGTTCTTC.

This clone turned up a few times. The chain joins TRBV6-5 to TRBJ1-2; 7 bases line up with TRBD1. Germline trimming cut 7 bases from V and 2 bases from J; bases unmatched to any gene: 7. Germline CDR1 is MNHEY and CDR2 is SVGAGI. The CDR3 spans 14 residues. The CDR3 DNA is TGTGCCAGCACGCCGGGACAGAAGAACTATGGCTACACCTTC. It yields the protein CASTPGQKNYGYTF.

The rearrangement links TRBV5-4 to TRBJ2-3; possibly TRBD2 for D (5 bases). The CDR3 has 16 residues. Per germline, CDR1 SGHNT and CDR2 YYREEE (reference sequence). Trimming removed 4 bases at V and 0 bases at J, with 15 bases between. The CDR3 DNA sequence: TGTGCCAGCAGCCCAACGGACTGGCCAAGCACAGATACGCAGTATTTT. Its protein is CASSPTDWPSTDTQYF.

This CDR3 reads CASSLGDRTEAFF. The CDR3 region has the DNA TGTGCCAGCAGCTTGGGGGACCGTACTGAAGCTTTCTTT. The chain uses TRBV7-9 and TRBJ1-1, with D possibly TRBD1 on 5 matching bases. V lost 3 bases, J lost 5 bases, and 10 bases lay in between. This CDR3 has 13 residues. The germline gives CDR1 SEHNR, CDR2 FQNEAQ (reference sequence).